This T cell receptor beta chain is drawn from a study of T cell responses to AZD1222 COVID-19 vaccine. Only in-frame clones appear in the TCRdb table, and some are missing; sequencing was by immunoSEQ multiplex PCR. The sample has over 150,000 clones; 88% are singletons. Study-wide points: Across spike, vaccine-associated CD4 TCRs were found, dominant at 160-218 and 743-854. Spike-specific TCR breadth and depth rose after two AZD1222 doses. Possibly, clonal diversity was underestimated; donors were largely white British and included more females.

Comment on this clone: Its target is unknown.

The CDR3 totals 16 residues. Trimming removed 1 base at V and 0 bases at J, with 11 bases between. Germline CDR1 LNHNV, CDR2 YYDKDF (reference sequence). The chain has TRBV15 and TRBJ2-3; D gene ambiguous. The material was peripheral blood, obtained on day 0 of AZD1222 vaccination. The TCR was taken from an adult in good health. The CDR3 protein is CATSRAQAGSTDTQYF. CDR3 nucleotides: TGTGCCACCAGCAGAGCCCAGGCCGGAAGCACAGATACGCAGTATTTT.